This T cell receptor (beta chain) originates from a study of blood T cell repertoires in COVID-19. Clones were sequenced by immunoSEQ multiplex PCR, and TCRdb holds only the in-frame ones, with some missing. Among approximately 250,000 clones listed, around four fifths were seen once. There are 17 residues in the CDR3. Germline V gene sequence: CDR1 LGHNA, CDR2 YNFKEQ. V shed 2 bases, J shed 1 base, and the junction held 4 bases outside the gene matches. In the case of this clone: In the same sample, other DNA sequences code for this CDR3.

J is TRBJ2-3 and V is TRBV4-2; 12 bases match TRBD2. This sequence originates from a man between 35 and 55 years old who had recovered from COVID-19. Material for sequencing was PBMCs or T cells enriched from blood (not recorded which). DNA of the CDR3: TGTGCCAGCAGCCAACCCGCTAGCGGGAGGGGCACAGATACGCAGTATTTT. Protein sequence: CASSQPASGRGTDTQYF.